The 21 T cell receptor beta chains below were found in one sample sequenced in a study of T cells after yellow fever vaccination (dated by TCRdb to about 2019). In light of the paper, this sample's treatment or condition label describes: live attenuated yellow fever vaccine strain. Receptor libraries were prepared by 5' RACE. TCRdb lists the instrument as Illumina NovaSeq 6000. TCRdb reprocessed the public reads (quality trimming at Q25 with fastp, clone calling with MiXCR) and kept in-frame beta chains. CDR3 protein sequences are deduplicated, and each keeps its most common genes and DNA. For this sample there are around 310,000 distinct CDR3 sequences; more than 3% appear just once. The biggest ten clones account for about a quarter of the sample. The material sequenced was PBMCs, taken on the day of the yellow fever booster vaccination. All receptors derive from a man younger than 35 who received the YFV17D yellow fever vaccine.

This clonotype has a count of ten or more. V and J are TRBV6-5 and TRBJ2-7, with 8 bases identical to TRBD1. The CDR3 contains 15 residues. Trimming at V came to 6 bases and at J to 0 bases, leaving 7 bases not matched to a gene. CDR1 and CDR2 (germline): MNHEY, SVGAGI. Here the CDR3 DNA reads TGTGCCAGCAGGAGAACAGGGGGATCCTCCTACGAGCAGTACGTC. Translating it yields CASRRTGGSSYEQYV.

This clonotype was counted at least ten times. This sequence joins TRBV4-3 and TRBJ2-7; 10 bases align to TRBD1. Germline loops: CDR1 LGHNA, CDR2 YSLEER. CDR3 length: 16 amino acids. V trimming: 0 bases; J trimming: 5 bases; junction bases outside the gene matches: 7. The CDR3 DNA reads TGCGCCAGCAGCCAAGAGTTCGGGACAGGGGTAGACGAGCAGTACTTC. Protein product: CASSQEFGTGVDEQYF.

V usage is TRBV7-9 and J usage is TRBJ2-5; 7 bases fit TRBD2. The germline V gene encodes CDR1 SEHNR and CDR2 FQNEAQ (reference sequence). The trim removed 5 bases at V and 6 bases at J, leaving 9 bases unmatched. This CDR3 region has 14 residues. The CDR3 loop reads CASSPSGTWQTQYF. CDR3 DNA: TGTGCCAGCAGCCCGAGCGGGACTTGGCAGACCCAGTACTTC.

This clonotype turned up a few times. Its ends do not fully match the called genes, so a read error is possible. This rearrangement joins TRBV3-1 to TRBJ1-2, with 7 bases that match TRBD1. The CDR3 runs to 12 residues. CDR1 and CDR2 from the germline V gene are LGHDT and YNNKEL (reference sequence). The CDR3 sequence is CASSLESTGWTF. In nucleotides, the CDR3 is TGTGCCAGCAGCCTCGAGTCGACAGGGTGGACGTTC.

This clonotype was observed at least ten times. The V gene is TRBV6-5, the J gene TRBJ2-7; either TRBD1 or TRBD2 may fit D (5 bases each). Trimming left V 0 bases short and J 5 bases short, with 14 bases between. Germline V lookup: CDR1 MNHEY, CDR2 SVGAGI. The CDR3 runs 15 residues. DNA of the CDR3: TGTGCCAGCAGTTACTCGGGAGAGGGGTTAGACGAGCAGTACGTC. Translating gives CASSYSGEGLDEQYV.

The table lists this clonotype with many counts. This rearrangement joins TRBV7-6 to TRBJ2-7; 7 bases line up with TRBD1. From germline, CDR1 is SGHVS and CDR2 FNYEAQ. The junction had 4 bases not matched to a gene; V was cut back by 3 bases and J by 5 bases. This CDR3 comprises 13 residues. For the CDR3, the DNA is TGTGCCAGCAGCTTCAAGGGGGCCCACGAGCAGTACTTC. As protein: CASSFKGAHEQYF.

The chain links TRBV13 to TRBJ2-4, with no clear D. This CDR3 spans 15 amino acids. V lost 5 bases, J lost 0 bases, and 11 bases lay in between. Germline loops: CDR1 PRHDT, CDR2 FYEKMQ (reference sequence). CDR3 DNA: TGTGCCAGCAGCCCCGTTATCGTAGCCAAAAACATTCAGTACTTC. This gives the protein CASSPVIVAKNIQYF.

The rearrangement uses TRBV20-1 and TRBJ1-1; D might be TRBD1 (5 bases). The V end was cut by 0 bases, the J end by 11 bases, with 13 bases between. CDR1 DFQATT and CDR2 SNEGSKA come from the germline V gene (reference sequence). There are 12 residues in the CDR3. The CDR3 here is CSARDLQDGAFF. The DNA for the CDR3 is TGCAGTGCTAGAGATTTACAGGATGGGGCTTTCTTT.

This clonotype came up many times. The chain joins TRBV5-4 to TRBJ1-1, with D perhaps matching TRBD1 (6 bases). V lost 1 base and J 3 bases, leaving 7 bases between the germline ends. Germline values: CDR1 SGHNT, CDR2 YYREEE (reference sequence). The CDR3 length is 13 residues. In DNA form, the CDR3 reads TGTGCCAGCAGCTTGAAGGGGGACACTGAAGCTTTCTTT. Translating gives CASSLKGDTEAFF.

This clonotype was counted at least ten times. This chain joins TRBV6-2 or TRBV6-3 and TRBJ2-3, with D perhaps matching TRBD1 (6 bases). The CDR3 has 17 amino acids. Trimming stripped 4 bases from V and 3 bases from J, with 20 bases between. Germline V gene data show CDR1 as MNHEY and CDR2 as SVGEGT. CDR3 coding DNA: TGTGCCAGCAGTTCACCACAAACAGGGATTCAGACAGATACGCAGTATTTT. As protein: CASSSPQTGIQTDTQYF.

This clonotype was observed at least ten times. This sequence joins TRBV5-1 and TRBJ1-6; 9 bases map to TRBD1. V shed 3 bases, J shed 9 bases, and the junction held 7 bases outside the gene matches. From germline, CDR1 is SGHRS and CDR2 YFSETQ. The CDR3 consists of 15 residues. CDR3 sequence: CASSSGTGYGSPLHF. CDR3 coding DNA: TGCGCCAGCAGCTCCGGGACAGGGTATGGTTCACCCCTCCACTTT.

The chain recombines TRBV13 with TRBJ1-1; D call uncertain. The V gene's germline CDR1 is PRHDT and CDR2 FYEKMQ (reference sequence). This CDR3 spans 12 amino acids. Trimming shortened V by 2 bases and J by 4 bases, and 5 bases separated the two germline ends. CDR3 DNA sequence: TGTGCCAGCAGCTTACGCCCCACTGAAGCTTTCTTT. Protein product: CASSLRPTEAFF. The variable domain in full, completed from reference TRBV13 and TRBJ1-1, reads AAGVIQSPRHLIKEKRETATLKCYPIPRHDTVYWYQQGPGQDPQFLISFYEKMQSDKGSIPDRFSAQQFSDYHSELNMSSLELGDSALYFCASSLRPTEAFFGQGTRLTVV.

The CDR3 here is CASSVTGRGETQYF. For the CDR3, the DNA is TGTGCCAGCAGCGTAACGGGTCGGGGAGAGACCCAGTACTTC. The chain uses TRBV5-4 and TRBJ2-5, with D possibly being TRBD2 (5 bases). CDR1 SGHNT and CDR2 YYREEE come from the germline V gene (reference sequence). The V gene lost 4 bases and the J gene lost 4 bases, with 14 bases spanning the gap. The CDR3 contains 14 residues.

The table lists this clonotype with a few counts. The chain uses TRBV6-5 and TRBJ2-3; D not certain. Germline CDR1 MNHEY, CDR2 SVGAGI. V lost 7 bases and J lost 7, with 12 bases in between. The CDR3 runs to 12 residues. The CDR3 sequence is CASKSRYNTQYF. Written as DNA, the CDR3 is TGTGCCAGCAAGAGCAGATACAATACGCAGTATTTT.

There are many counts of this clonotype. This sequence joins TRBV5-1 and TRBJ2-7, with D hard to call. The CDR3 is 14 amino acids. V shed 4 bases and J shed 2 bases, with 13 bases lying between them. Germline CDR1 and CDR2: SGHRS and YFSETQ. CDR3: CASSPSKAAYEQYF. The CDR3 nucleotides read TGCGCCAGCAGCCCGAGTAAGGCCGCCTACGAGCAGTACTTC.

This clonotype has a handful of counts. The V call is TRBV20-1, the J call TRBJ2-7, with 9 bases matching TRBD2. The CDR3 extends over 14 amino acids. The germline V gene has CDR1 DFQATT and CDR2 SNEGSKA (reference sequence). The junction had 11 bases not matched to a gene; V was cut back by 5 bases and J by 6 bases. CDR3 region: CSAPPSGLAPEQYF. The CDR3 nucleotides read TGCAGTGCTCCCCCGTCGGGACTAGCCCCCGAGCAGTACTTC.

This clonotype occurred a few times. This sequence joins TRBV20-1 and TRBJ2-7; 10 bases are shared with TRBD1. Trimming removed 5 bases from V and 6 bases from J; junction bases left unmatched: 4. This CDR3 region has 12 residues. Germline-derived CDR1 and CDR2 are DFQATT and SNEGSKA (reference sequence). The CDR3 nucleotides read TGCAGTGCTGGGACAGGGGTGGGCGAGCAGTACTTC. This encodes CSAGTGVGEQYF.

This clonotype has a count of ten or more. This chain uses TRBV6-6 with TRBJ2-3; the D gene is possibly TRBD2 (5 bases). Germline assignment: CDR1 MNHNY and CDR2 SVGAGI (reference sequence). Trimming took off 0 bases at V and 7 bases at J, with 11 bases between the two ends. The CDR3 length is 14 residues. This chain's CDR3 is CASSYSPGYYTQYF. In DNA form, the CDR3 reads TGTGCCAGCAGTTACTCGCCGGGGTATTATACGCAGTATTTT.

In this sample, this clonotype turned up many times. The chain uses TRBV4-1 and TRBJ2-2, with 10 bases identical to TRBD2. Germline trimming cut 5 bases from V and 3 bases from J; bases unmatched to any gene: 6. Germline V lookup: CDR1 MGHRA, CDR2 YSYEKL. The CDR3 totals 16 residues. The CDR3 DNA reads as TGCGCCAGCAGCACCGGGACTAGCGAGTACACCGGGGAGCTGTTTTTT. Encoded protein: CASSTGTSEYTGELFF.

This clonotype showed up just a few times. This sequence joins TRBV21-1 and TRBJ1-1; the D segment call TRBD1 is taken from the table without a DNA check. TRBV21-1 is a pseudogene locus. CDR3 size: 18 residues. The CDR3 loop is CASRKASWKETPGAEAFF. For the CDR3, the DNA is TGTGCCAGCAGGAAAGCCTCTTGGAAGGAGACACCAGGGGCTGAAGCTTTCTTT.

The sample holds a few counts of this clonotype. The rearrangement joins TRBV7-2 to TRBJ1-2, with TRBD1 matching over 8 bases. The CDR3 is made up of 14 amino acids. V lost 4 bases, J lost 4 bases, and 5 bases stayed unmatched. Looked up from germline, CDR1 is SGHTA and CDR2 is FQGNSA. CDR3 coding DNA: TGTGCCAGCAGCTCTCGACAGGGGCGCTATGGCTACACCTTC. It specifies CASSSRQGRYGYTF.